The 29 T cell receptor beta chains below come from one sample, sequenced in a study of molecular identifiers for immune sequencing clone quantification. TCRdb itself ran the PCR reads through MiXCR, one entry per CDR3 protein. Among 40,000 to 65,000 distinct CDR3 sequences listed, just over 35% were seen once. The sequencing input was naive CD8+ T cells from blood, with Jurkat cell RNA spiked in. Subset noted: FACS-sorted CD8+CD4-CCR7+CD45RA+ naive T cells. The receptors were sampled from a human donor in good health. Some libraries in this study had Jurkat cell RNA spiked in.

The chain recombines TRBV6-6 with TRBJ1-6; D unclear. Germline CDR1 MNHNY, CDR2 SVGAGI (reference sequence). V was pared by 4 bases and J by 0 bases, with 10 bases between. The CDR3 covers 16 residues. CDR3 nucleotides: TGTGCCAGCAGTTCGGGATCGAGCTCCTATAATTCACCCCTCCACTTT. It is translated as CASSSGSSSYNSPLHF.

A few counts support this clonotype. The chain uses TRBV6-5 and TRBJ1-5; possibly TRBD1 for D (5 bases). The V gene lost 5 bases and the J gene lost 3 bases, with 14 bases spanning the gap. The CDR3 covers 15 residues. CDR1 and CDR2 (germline): MNHEY, SVGAGI. The CDR3 bases are TGTGCCAGCAGTCCCCAGGGCGCTGACAATCAGCCCCAGCATTTT. This codes for CASSPQGADNQPQHF.

The chain uses TRBV20-1 and TRBJ2-2, with unresolved D. Trimming took 5 bases from V and 0 from J, leaving 13 bases between them. CDR1 is DFQATT and CDR2 is SNEGSKA in the germline V gene (reference sequence). The CDR3 has 15 residues. The CDR3 region has the DNA TGCAGTGCTTCGGACGCCCTCACGAACACCGGGGAGCTGTTTTTT. Its protein is CSASDALTNTGELFF.

This clonotype was recorded many times. V usage is TRBV7-6 and J usage is TRBJ2-1; 8 nucleotides match TRBD2. The V gene end was trimmed by 1 base and the J gene end by 3 bases; junction bases not matched to a gene: 2. CDR1 and CDR2 (germline): SGHVS, FNYEAQ. The CDR3 totals 15 residues. In DNA form, the CDR3 reads TGTGCCAGCAGCTTAGGGACTAGCTTCTACAATGAGCAGTTCTTC. It codes for CASSLGTSFYNEQFF. The entire variable domain, with the rest obtained from reference TRBV7-6 and TRBJ2-1, is as follows: GAGVSQSPRYKVTKRGQDVALRCDPISGHVSLYWYRQALGQGPEFLTYFNYEAQQDKSGLPNDRFSAERPEGSISTLTIQRTEQRDSAMYRCASSLGTSFYNEQFFGPGTRLTVL.

A remark on this clonotype: A read error may account for a junction end that differs from germline. The chain links TRBV5-1 to TRBJ2-3, with 7 bases lining up with TRBD1. CDR3 length equals 17 residues. Germline CDR1 is SGHRS and CDR2 is YFSETQ. The DNA for the CDR3 is TGCGCCAGCAGCGTGGACTCATCTCTAGGGGGCACAGTTACGCAGTATTTT. It yields the protein CASSVDSSLGGTVTQYF.

Regarding this clonotype: A read error is likely, as this CDR3 ends without the conserved phenylalanine or tryptophan. J is TRBJ2-7 and V is TRBV7-9, with 10 bases lining up with TRBD2. Germline trimming cut 5 bases from V and 6 bases from J; bases unmatched to any gene: 10. CDR1 is SEHNR and CDR2 is FQNEAQ in the germline V gene (reference sequence). There are 15 residues in the CDR3. CDR3: CASSPPAGGPIEQYL. The CDR3 DNA is TGTGCCAGCAGCCCGCCAGCGGGAGGGCCGATCGAGCAGTACCTC.

The chain has TRBV12-3 or TRBV12-4 and TRBJ2-5, with D unclear. The CDR3 loop spans 14 amino acids. V lost 3 bases and J 1 base, leaving 9 bases between the germline ends. CDR3 DNA sequence: TGTGCCAGCAGTTTTTTTGTCGGCCAAGAGACCCAGTACTTC. Amino acids: CASSFFVGQETQYF.

The chain links TRBV4-1 to TRBJ1-1; D is possibly TRBD1 (5 bases). The CDR3 has 14 amino acids. The germline CDR1 and CDR2 sequences are MGHRA and YSYEKL. V lost 2 bases and J 5 bases, leaving 12 bases between the germline ends. The CDR3 DNA sequence: TGCGCCAGCAGCCAACCAGGGAGCGCGACTGAAGCTTTCTTT. This sequence encodes CASSQPGSATEAFF.

Details on this clonotype: One base away lies a much larger clone, so this may be a sequencing read error. J is TRBJ1-1 and V is TRBV6-2 or TRBV6-3; D gene unclear. CDR1 and CDR2 (germline): MNHEY, SVGEGT. Trimming removed 0 bases from V and 5 bases from J, with 13 bases in between. This CDR3 spans 15 amino acids. The CDR3 loop is CASSYSTGGRTEAFF. The DNA for the CDR3 is TGTGCCAGCAGTTACTCAACCGGTGGGAGAACTGAAGCTTTCTTT.

This clonotype was found a few times. This sequence joins TRBV20-1 and TRBJ2-3; maybe TRBD1 (6 bases). V was shortened by 4 bases and J by 0 bases, with 14 bases between the two germline ends. There are 15 residues in the CDR3. CDR1 is DFQATT, CDR2 SNEGSKA, per germline (reference sequence). The CDR3 DNA sequence: TGCAGTGCTAATGGGGGCCAGGCTAGCACAGATACGCAGTATTTT. Amino acids: CSANGGQASTDTQYF.

Comment on this clonotype: At one end the junction does not follow the germline gene, possibly because of a read error. The V call is TRBV6-1, the J call TRBJ2-7, with 7 bases identical to TRBD2. CDR3 length: 10 residues. Germline V gives CDR1 MNHNS, CDR2 SASEGT. CDR3 amino acids: CASGDYERYF. Here the CDR3 DNA reads TGTGCCAGCGGGGACTACGAGCGGTACTTC.

This clonotype was counted once. This chain links TRBV28 with TRBJ2-3; possible D gene TRBD1, 5 bases. With 6 bases removed from V and 14 bases from J, the gap between germline ends came to 18 bases. The CDR3 loop spans 12 amino acids. Germline V CDR1 and CDR2: MDHEN, SYDVKM. CDR3: CASSADNPHPYF. In DNA, the CDR3 is TGTGCCAGCAGCGCGGACAACCCCCATCCGTATTTT.

Concerning this clonotype itself: This could be a read error, since a much larger clone is one nucleotide away. V is TRBV28 and J is TRBJ1-1; the match to TRBD1 covers 7 bases. Germline V CDR1 and CDR2: MDHEN, SYDVKM. J lost 10 bases, V lost 6 bases, and 17 bases had no gene match. This CDR3 region has 15 residues. CDR3 DNA sequence: TGTGCCAGCAGACAGGACAGGCCAAGGGTCGCTGCAGCTTTCTTT. Its translation: CASRQDRPRVAAAFF.

This clonotype was seen ten or more times. The J gene is TRBJ2-1, the V gene TRBV7-6; no reliable D call. CDR3 length: 12 amino acids. Germline V gene data show CDR1 as SGHVS and CDR2 as FNYEAQ. V was trimmed by 5 bases and J by 10 bases, leaving 12 bases between them. The CDR3 reads CASSPLGSEQFF. CDR3 sequence (DNA): TGTGCCAGCAGCCCCCTAGGTTCCGAGCAGTTCTTC.

The chain joins TRBV11-2 to TRBJ2-1; 11 bases align to TRBD1. V trimming: 6 bases; J trimming: 10 bases; junction bases outside the gene matches: 2. Germline V gives CDR1 SGHAT, CDR2 FQNNGV. The CDR3 is made up of 12 amino acids. DNA of the CDR3: TGTGCCAGCAGGGGACAGGGGGAGGAGCAGTTCTTC. It translates to CASRGQGEEQFF.

J is TRBJ1-2 and V is TRBV6-1; D call uncertain. Germline V gene sequence: CDR1 MNHNS, CDR2 SASEGT. This CDR3 contains 13 residues. The V end lost 7 bases, the J end lost 4 bases, and 13 bases lay between the germline ends. The CDR3: CASILQGVYGYTF. CDR3 nucleotide sequence: TGTGCCAGCATTCTCCAAGGAGTCTATGGCTACACCTTC.

This clonotype was seen once. The chain carries TRBV27 and TRBJ2-1; 11 nucleotides match TRBD2. CDR1 and CDR2 from the germline V gene are MNHEY and SMNVEV (reference sequence). CDR3 length equals 15 residues. V shed 5 bases and J 10 bases; nucleotides not matched to a gene: 10. CDR3 coding DNA: TGTGCCAGCAGTATTGTACTAGCGGGAGCGGGAGAGCAGTTCTTC. It translates to CASSIVLAGAGEQFF.

The chain links TRBV19 to TRBJ1-6; D gene uncertain. V lost 5 bases, J lost 9 bases, and 14 bases lay in between. The germline V gene has CDR1 LNHDA and CDR2 SQIVND (reference sequence). This CDR3 is 14 amino acids long. The CDR3 loop is CASSGPGNGSPLHF. For the CDR3, the DNA is TGTGCCAGTAGTGGGCCAGGCAACGGTTCACCCCTCCACTTT. The variable domain in full, with the rest retrieved from reference TRBV19 and TRBJ1-6, is DGGITQSPKYLFRKEGQNVTLSCEQNLNHDAMYWYRQDPGQGLRLIYYSQIVNDFQKGDIAEGYSVSREKKESFPLTVTSAQKNPTAFYLCASSGPGNGSPLHFGNGTRLTVT.

The chain employs TRBV14 and TRBJ2-7; D ambiguous. Germline V gene lookup returns CDR1 SGHDN and CDR2 FVKESK. This CDR3 spans 14 amino acids. Deletions cut 2 bases from V and 5 bases from J, with 13 bases between. This CDR3 is CASSQCAWHNEQYF. DNA for the CDR3: TGTGCCAGCAGCCAATGTGCTTGGCATAACGAGCAGTACTTC.

Comments on this clonotype: A much more abundant neighbour one base away suggests this may be a read error. The V and J genes are TRBV9 and TRBJ2-3; 10 bases map to TRBD2. CDR1 SGDLS and CDR2 YYNGEE come from the germline V gene. V was clipped by 3 bases and J by 7 bases; unmatched bases: 5. The length of the CDR3 is 14 residues. CDR3 nucleotide sequence: TGTGCCAGCAGCGGATCTAGCGGGAGAAATACGCAGTATTTT. Its translation: CASSGSSGRNTQYF.

A remark on this clonotype: The junction differs from germline at one of its ends, possibly a read error. This rearrangement joins TRBV2 to TRBJ2-7; no firm D call. The CDR3 length is 10 residues. Looked up from germline, CDR1 is SNHLY and CDR2 is FYNNEI. The CDR3 DNA follows: TGTGCCAGCATAGAGGCCACTTGGCACTTC. It is translated as CASIEATWHF. Filled out from reference TRBV2 and TRBJ2-7, the complete variable domain reads EPEVTQTPSHQVTQMGQEVILRCVPISNHLYFYWYRQILGQKVEFLVSFYNNEISEKSEIFDDQFSVERPDGSNFTLKIRSTKLEDSAMYFCASIEATWHFGPGTRLTVT.

A single count supports this clonotype. A read error is likely, as this CDR3 ends without the conserved phenylalanine or tryptophan. The gene calls are TRBV6-2 or TRBV6-3 and TRBJ1-1; D is uncertain. Germline-derived CDR1 and CDR2 are MNHEY and SVGEGT. V was trimmed by 5 bases and J by 6 bases, leaving 10 bases between them. The CDR3 is 12 residues long. CDR3 amino acids: CASSETRAEAFS. The CDR3 nucleotides read TGTGCCAGCAGTGAGACAAGGGCTGAAGCTTTCTCT.

The J gene is TRBJ2-4, the V gene TRBV6-6; 10 bases are shared with TRBD2. CDR3 length: 18 amino acids. The V gene end was trimmed by 2 bases and the J gene end by 2 bases; junction bases not matched to a gene: 9. Germline-derived CDR1 and CDR2 are MNHNY and SVGAGI (reference sequence). In nucleotides, the CDR3 is TGTGCCAGCAGTTACCGGGCTAGCGGGAGTAATTCCAAAAACATTCAGTACTTC. Translation gives CASSYRASGSNSKNIQYF.

The chain employs TRBV6-5 and TRBJ2-3, with 8 nucleotides matching TRBD2. CDR3 length: 15 residues. Trimming removed 4 bases from V and 4 bases from J; junction bases left unmatched: 7. Looked up from germline, CDR1 is MNHEY and CDR2 is SVGAGI. The CDR3 loop reads CASSWGGGNADTQYF. For the CDR3, the DNA is TGTGCCAGCAGTTGGGGCGGGGGGAACGCAGATACGCAGTATTTT.

This chain connects TRBV5-6 to TRBJ1-5, with D perhaps matching TRBD1 (5 bases). The ends were cut back, 4 bases at V and 1 base at J, with 12 bases in the middle. Germline CDR1 reads SGHDT; CDR2 reads YYEEEE. The CDR3 contains 15 residues. CDR3 bases: TGTGCCAGCAGCCTGGGGCGGTTGAGCAATCAGCCCCAGCATTTT. Amino acids: CASSLGRLSNQPQHF.

This clonotype was observed a few times. The V call is TRBV27, the J call TRBJ2-1; TRBD2 agrees at 7 bases. The junction had 15 bases not matched to a gene; V was cut back by 7 bases and J by 3 bases. The germline CDR1 and CDR2 sequences are MNHEY and SMNVEV (reference sequence). The CDR3 runs to 17 residues. The DNA for the CDR3 is TGTGCCAGCACTCCAGTGGCGGGAGCGAGGGACTACAATGAGCAGTTCTTC. This sequence encodes CASTPVAGARDYNEQFF.

This clonotype has at least ten counts. The chain is built from TRBV7-6 and TRBJ2-3, with D uncertain. V was trimmed by 6 bases and J by 4 bases, leaving 5 bases between them. Germline CDR1 reads SGHVS; CDR2 reads FNYEAQ. The CDR3 loop spans 11 amino acids. CDR3 coding DNA: TGTGCCAGCAGTCAATCAGATACGCAGTATTTT. This gives the protein CASSQSDTQYF. The variable domain in full, completed from reference TRBV7-6 and TRBJ2-3, reads GAGVSQSPRYKVTKRGQDVALRCDPISGHVSLYWYRQALGQGPEFLTYFNYEAQQDKSGLPNDRFSAERPEGSISTLTIQRTEQRDSAMYRCASSQSDTQYFGPGTRLTVL.

This clonotype appeared a few times. This rearrangement joins TRBV5-3 to TRBJ2-1; 8 positions agree with TRBD1. TRBV5-3 is annotated as an ORF whose role is uncertain. The J segment lost 0 bases and the V segment lost 10 bases, leaving 3 bases of the junction unmatched. CDR3 length: 13 residues. CDR3: CAGDRSSYNEQFF. Here the CDR3 DNA reads TGTGCCGGGGACAGGAGCTCCTACAATGAGCAGTTCTTC.

This chain links TRBV6-6 with TRBJ2-7; 8 bases map to TRBD2. Per the germline V gene, CDR1 is MNHNY and CDR2 is SVGAGI (reference sequence). The CDR3 runs 17 residues. Trimming removed 2 bases from V and 4 bases from J; junction bases left unmatched: 13. The CDR3 spells CASSYGVSAGVDYEQYF. The DNA of the CDR3 is TGTGCCAGCAGTTACGGGGTATCAGCGGGAGTTGATTACGAGCAGTACTTC.